These T cell receptor beta chains were read from a single sample in a study of human T cells and chemical hapten exposure. TCRdb used MiXCR to reprocess the RACE reads, holding one entry per CDR3 protein. Among 150,000 to 200,000 distinct CDR3 sequences listed, 20% to 25% were seen once. The sample in question was whole blood, obtained in connection with sensitization to the hapten diphenylcyclopropenone (DPC). Receptors originate from a woman aged 50 to 65 with alopecia areata. Some clones in this sample may be carry-over from other donors' samples. Each CDR3 is given with its conserved first and last residue. D genes are given only for firm matches. Size is stated for part of the rows, as once, few or many counts, or as a class when the clone is expanded.

abundance: few
j_gene: TRBJ1-1
v_gene: TRBV7-9
d_gene: NA
CDR3nt: TGTGCCAGCAGCCGGACCCAAAGGAACACTGAAGCTTTCTTT
CDR3aa: CASSRTQRNTEAFF

abundance: NA
j_gene: TRBJ2-3
v_gene: TRBV5-1
d_gene: NA
CDR3nt: TGCGCCAGCAGCTTTGGAGGGGGGTCAGATACGCAGTATTTT
CDR3aa: CASSFGGGSDTQYF

abundance: many
j_gene: TRBJ2-1
v_gene: TRBV20-1
d_gene: TRBD2
CDR3nt: TGCAGTGCTAGAGTTCGGGGACTAGCGGGAGTCGTTAATGAGCAGTTCTTC
CDR3aa: CSARVRGLAGVVNEQFF

abundance: NA
j_gene: TRBJ1-1
v_gene: TRBV18
d_gene: TRBD1
CDR3nt: TGTGCCAGCTCAACAGGGGGGGACACTGAAGCTTTCTTT
CDR3aa: CASSTGGDTEAFF

abundance: NA
j_gene: TRBJ1-2
v_gene: TRBV7-9
d_gene: NA
CDR3nt: TGTGCCAGCAGCTTAGGTCGCCCCTATGGCTACACCTTC
CDR3aa: CASSLGRPYGYTF

abundance: few
j_gene: TRBJ2-1
v_gene: TRBV20-1
d_gene: TRBD2
CDR3nt: TGCAGTGCTAACCTGATGGTAGCGGGAGATAGTGAGCAGTTCTTC
CDR3aa: CSANLMVAGDSEQFF

abundance: few
j_gene: TRBJ2-3
v_gene: TRBV20-1
d_gene: TRBD2
CDR3nt: TGCAGTGCTGGCGGGAGAACAGATACGCAGTATTTT
CDR3aa: CSAGGRTDTQYF

abundance: NA
j_gene: TRBJ2-2
v_gene: TRBV29-1
d_gene: NA
CDR3nt: TGCAGCGTTGCGTATCAGGGGTCCGGGGAGCTGTTTTTT
CDR3aa: CSVAYQGSGELFF

abundance: many
j_gene: TRBJ2-7
v_gene: TRBV20-1
d_gene: NA
CDR3nt: TGCAGTGCTAGGGCCTCCGAGGGGGAGGGGGGTGCCTACGAGCAGTACTTC
CDR3aa: CSARASEGEGGAYEQYF

abundance: NA
j_gene: TRBJ2-7
v_gene: TRBV20-1
d_gene: NA
CDR3nt: TGCAGTGCTAGGGGCCTAAACGAGCAGTACTTC
CDR3aa: CSARGLNEQYF

abundance: few
j_gene: TRBJ2-1
v_gene: TRBV29-1
d_gene: TRBD1
CDR3nt: TGCAGCGTTGAGGGACAGGGGGCCGGGAGCAATGAGCAGTTCTTC
CDR3aa: CSVEGQGAGSNEQFF

abundance: NA
j_gene: TRBJ2-1
v_gene: TRBV19
d_gene: NA
CDR3nt: TGTGCCAGTAGTATTGTGGGAGGATTACCCTACAATGAGCAGTTCTTC
CDR3aa: CASSIVGGLPYNEQFF

abundance: few
j_gene: TRBJ1-1
v_gene: TRBV6-1
d_gene: NA
CDR3nt: TGTGCCAGCAGTGGAGTTCCGCGATCGGGGGGGAACACTGAAGCTTTCTTT
CDR3aa: CASSGVPRSGGNTEAFF

abundance: NA
j_gene: TRBJ1-3
v_gene: TRBV6-2/TRBV6-3
d_gene: NA
CDR3nt: TGTGCCAGCGGCCCGCGGGACCCAAACCTGCGAAACACCATATATTTT
CDR3aa: CASGPRDPNLRNTIYF

abundance: many
j_gene: TRBJ2-1
v_gene: TRBV29-1
d_gene: TRBD2
CDR3nt: TGCAGCGTTGAACTAGCGGGAGGAGGTGAGCAGTTCTTC
CDR3aa: CSVELAGGGEQFF

abundance: few
j_gene: TRBJ1-2
v_gene: TRBV10-3
d_gene: NA
CDR3nt: TGTGCCATCAGTGACGGGACGGCGGAACTCTATGGCTACACCTTC
CDR3aa: CAISDGTAELYGYTF

abundance: NA
j_gene: TRBJ2-1
v_gene: TRBV7-2
d_gene: TRBD2
CDR3nt: TGTGCCAGCAGCTTAGGACTAGCGGGATCAGGGGAGCAGTTCTTC
CDR3aa: CASSLGLAGSGEQFF

abundance: NA
j_gene: TRBJ2-1
v_gene: TRBV12-3/TRBV12-4
d_gene: TRBD2
CDR3nt: TGTGCCAGCAGTCCCCCGGCGGGACTAGGCAGATTTACAAATGAGCAGTTCTTC
CDR3aa: CASSPPAGLGRFTNEQFF

abundance: NA
j_gene: TRBJ2-7
v_gene: TRBV15
d_gene: TRBD2
CDR3nt: TGTGCCACCAGCAGAGATCCGGGGGGATTCGACGAGCAGTACTTC
CDR3aa: CATSRDPGGFDEQYF

abundance: NA
j_gene: TRBJ2-7
v_gene: TRBV2
d_gene: NA
CDR3nt: TGTGCCAGCAAGGCTAGCTCCTACGAGCAGTACTTC
CDR3aa: CASKASSYEQYF

abundance: many
j_gene: TRBJ1-1
v_gene: TRBV12-3/TRBV12-4
d_gene: NA
CDR3nt: TGTGCCAGCAGTACGATTGGGACTGAAGCTTTCTTT
CDR3aa: CASSTIGTEAFF

abundance: few
j_gene: TRBJ2-3
v_gene: TRBV7-7
d_gene: TRBD2
CDR3nt: TGTGCCAGCAGCAAAGGACTAGCGGGAGGGAGGGATACGCAGTATTTT
CDR3aa: CASSKGLAGGRDTQYF

abundance: NA
j_gene: TRBJ2-3
v_gene: TRBV29-1
d_gene: NA
CDR3nt: TGCAGCGTTGACGGGGACGGCACAGATACGCAGTATTTT
CDR3aa: CSVDGDGTDTQYF

abundance: few
j_gene: TRBJ2-3
v_gene: TRBV2
d_gene: NA
CDR3nt: TGTGCCAGCAGTGAATTGAGGGCCAGCACAGATACGCAGTATTTT
CDR3aa: CASSELRASTDTQYF

abundance: NA
j_gene: TRBJ1-4
v_gene: TRBV27
d_gene: NA
CDR3nt: TGTGCCAGCAGTGGAGTCGCAACTAATGAAAAACTGTTTTTT
CDR3aa: CASSGVATNEKLFF

abundance: NA
j_gene: TRBJ1-1
v_gene: TRBV11-2
d_gene: NA
CDR3nt: TGTGCCAGCAGTCAAAACAGGGAGACTGAAGCTTTCTTT
CDR3aa: CASSQNRETEAFF

abundance: NA
j_gene: TRBJ1-1
v_gene: TRBV29-1
d_gene: NA
CDR3nt: TGCAGCGTTGAGCCCGTGGGCGGCACTGAAGCTTTCTTT
CDR3aa: CSVEPVGGTEAFF

abundance: few
j_gene: TRBJ2-7
v_gene: TRBV15
d_gene: NA
CDR3nt: TGTGCCACCAGCAGAGATGCGCGGGCCCAGGGATACGAGCAGTACTTC
CDR3aa: CATSRDARAQGYEQYF

abundance: few
j_gene: TRBJ1-2
v_gene: TRBV7-6
d_gene: NA
CDR3nt: TGTGCCAGCAGTCCTCTTAGGGGGTATGGCTACACCTTC
CDR3aa: CASSPLRGYGYTF

abundance: NA
j_gene: TRBJ1-2
v_gene: TRBV29-1
d_gene: NA
CDR3nt: TGCAGCGTTGGTACGGCTTCTGGCTACACCTTC
CDR3aa: CSVGTASGYTF

abundance: few
j_gene: TRBJ1-1
v_gene: TRBV10-2
d_gene: NA
CDR3nt: TGCGCCAGCAGTGAGGTAAAGGGGAAAGAGTTCTTT
CDR3aa: CASSEVKGKEFF

abundance: once
j_gene: TRBJ1-1
v_gene: TRBV12-3/TRBV12-4
d_gene: TRBD1
CDR3nt: TGTGCCAGCAGTCCGACAGGGGCGCCCGGGGAAGCTTTCTTT
CDR3aa: CASSPTGAPGEAFF

abundance: few
j_gene: TRBJ2-5
v_gene: TRBV10-3
d_gene: TRBD2
CDR3nt: TGTGCCACCTCGCCGGGACTAGCGGGACAAGAGACCCAGTACTTC
CDR3aa: CATSPGLAGQETQYF

abundance: few
j_gene: TRBJ1-6
v_gene: TRBV9
d_gene: NA
CDR3nt: TGTGCCAGCAGCCCCAGCGGGGGGGCTAATTCACCCCTCCACTTT
CDR3aa: CASSPSGGANSPLHF

abundance: once
j_gene: TRBJ2-7
v_gene: TRBV20-1
d_gene: NA
CDR3nt: TGCAGTGCTAGAGATGCGGGTACAGGCACCTACGAGCAGTACTTC
CDR3aa: CSARDAGTGTYEQYF

abundance: NA
j_gene: TRBJ1-4
v_gene: TRBV12-3/TRBV12-4
d_gene: NA
CDR3nt: TGTGCCAGCAGCTTTTCAGGCTTCAATGAAAAACTGTTTTTT
CDR3aa: CASSFSGFNEKLFF

abundance: few
j_gene: TRBJ1-4
v_gene: TRBV12-3/TRBV12-4
d_gene: NA
CDR3nt: TGTGCCAGCAGTCCTCAACGGACTGTGAATGAAAAACTGTTTTTT
CDR3aa: CASSPQRTVNEKLFF

abundance: NA
j_gene: TRBJ2-5
v_gene: TRBV24-1
d_gene: TRBD1
CDR3nt: TGTGCCACCAGTGATTGGGACAGGGGGCTTAAAGAGACCCAGTACTTC
CDR3aa: CATSDWDRGLKETQYF